This T cell receptor (beta chain) was sequenced during a study of T-cell memory formation after mild COVID-19. Study summary: For the most part, TCR clusters were specific to one donor.

Each CDR3 protein gets one entry after TCRdb re-called the 5' RACE reads with MiXCR. The sample records fewer than 350,000 distinct CDR3 sequences, approximately 14% being singletons. The V gene lost 3 bases and the J gene lost 2 bases, with 13 bases spanning the gap. The CDR3 runs to 15 residues. CDR1 MGHRA and CDR2 YSYEKL come from the germline V gene. The study's findings and limits: There were some responding clones in pre-infection memory, which suggested that cross-reactive memory had joined. Clones that shrank (day 15 to 85) were balanced CD4/CD8, whereas later expanders leaned CD4+. Shrinking CD4+ clones resided mostly in CM and EM, and CD8+ ones in EMRA.

A note on this clonotype: What it binds is unknown.

The rearrangement links TRBV4-1 to TRBJ1-2; D perhaps matches TRBD1 (5 bases). Sequencing used PBMCs or a T cell subset sorted from them (not recorded which). This receptor was taken from a man between 18 and 35 years old who had mild COVID-19 (a few samples of this study predate the infection). Cell type and time point are not known. CDR3 coding DNA: TGCGCCAGCAGCCACGATACAGGACTGAACTATGGCTACACCTTC. This sequence encodes CASSHDTGLNYGYTF.